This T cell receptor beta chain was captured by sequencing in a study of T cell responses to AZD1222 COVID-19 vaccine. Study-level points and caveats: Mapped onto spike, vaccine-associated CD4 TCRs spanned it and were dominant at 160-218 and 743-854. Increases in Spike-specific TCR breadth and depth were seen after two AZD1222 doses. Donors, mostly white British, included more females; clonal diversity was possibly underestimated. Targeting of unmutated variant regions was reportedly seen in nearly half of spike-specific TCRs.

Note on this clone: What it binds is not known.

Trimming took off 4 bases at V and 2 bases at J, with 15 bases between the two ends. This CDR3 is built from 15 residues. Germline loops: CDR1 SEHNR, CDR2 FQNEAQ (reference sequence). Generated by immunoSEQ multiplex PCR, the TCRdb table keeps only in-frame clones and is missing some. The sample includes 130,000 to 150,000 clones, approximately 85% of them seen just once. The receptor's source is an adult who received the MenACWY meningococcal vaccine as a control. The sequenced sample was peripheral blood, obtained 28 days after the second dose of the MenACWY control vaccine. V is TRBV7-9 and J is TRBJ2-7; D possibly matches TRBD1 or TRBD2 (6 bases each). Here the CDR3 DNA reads TGTGCCAGCAGCTCCTCGAGGGGGGCCACCTACGAGCAGTACTTC. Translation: CASSSSRGATYEQYF. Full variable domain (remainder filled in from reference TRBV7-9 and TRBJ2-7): DTGVSQNPRHKITKRGQNVTFRCDPISEHNRLYWYRQTLGQGPEFLTYFQNEAQLEKSRLLSDRFSAERPKGSFSTLEIQRTEQGDSAMYLCASSSSRGATYEQYFGPGTRLTVT.